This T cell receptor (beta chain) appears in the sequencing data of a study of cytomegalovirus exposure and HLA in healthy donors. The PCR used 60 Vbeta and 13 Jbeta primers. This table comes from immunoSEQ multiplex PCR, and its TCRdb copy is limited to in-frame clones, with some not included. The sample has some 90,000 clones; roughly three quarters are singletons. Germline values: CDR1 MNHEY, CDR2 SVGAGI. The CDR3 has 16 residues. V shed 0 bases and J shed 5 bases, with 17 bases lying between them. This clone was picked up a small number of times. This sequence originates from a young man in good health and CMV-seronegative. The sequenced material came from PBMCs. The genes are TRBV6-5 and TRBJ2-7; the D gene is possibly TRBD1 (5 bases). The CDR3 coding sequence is TGTGCCAGCAGTTACTCAGCAGGGAATTTGGGAAACGAGCAGTACTTC. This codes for CASSYSAGNLGNEQYF.